The 25 T cell receptor beta chains in this list originate from one sample, sequenced in a study of vaccination and CD4 T cells after COVID-19. The Oncomine TCR Beta short-read assay was what sequenced the DNA obtained from cultured CD4+ T cells. TCRdb re-derived calls from the PCR reads in MiXCR, one entry per CDR3 protein. The sample yields about 13,000 distinct CDR3 sequences, 60% to 70% seen once. No cognate antigen is known for these TCRs. This sample's treatment: roughly ten-day PBMC culture with coronavirus spike peptide pools or control peptides (ViraFEST assay). The sample comprised CD4+ T cells from blood, cultured in vitro. These receptors came from a human donor who had recovered from COVID-19.

The chain employs TRBV6-5 and TRBJ1-4; D call uncertain. Germline loops: CDR1 MNHEY, CDR2 SVGAGI. V was clipped by 3 bases and J by 4 bases, with 6 bases between them. This CDR3 contains 13 residues. Here the CDR3 reads CASSYRVNEKLFF. The DNA for the CDR3 is TGTGCCAGCAGTTATCGGGTTAATGAAAAACTGTTTTTT.

The chain employs TRBV19 and TRBJ1-1, with no clear D. Trimming took 7 bases from V and 0 from J, leaving 3 bases between them. Germline V lookup: CDR1 LNHDA, CDR2 SQIVND (reference sequence). This CDR3 has 11 amino acids. Here the CDR3 DNA reads TGTGCCAGTAACCTGAACACTGAAGCTTTCTTT. This gives the protein CASNLNTEAFF.

The CDR3 region is CSARTLAPGNTIYF. The CDR3 DNA reads as TGCAGTGCTAGGACCTTAGCCCCTGGAAACACCATATATTTT. V usage is TRBV20-1 and J usage is TRBJ1-3; D uncertain. CDR3 length: 14 residues. Germline CDR1 reads DFQATT; CDR2 reads SNEGSKA (reference sequence). Trimming shortened V by 3 bases and J by 2 bases, and 11 bases separated the two germline ends.

This clonotype was observed a few times. The rearrangement uses TRBV7-2 and TRBJ1-2; D ambiguous. Between the trimmed V and J ends, which lost 3 bases and 3 bases, there was a span of 8 bases. CDR3 length: 13 residues. CDR1 is SGHTA and CDR2 is FQGNSA in the germline V gene. CDR3 sequence: CASSFPGDYGYTF. The CDR3 DNA reads as TGTGCCAGCAGCTTCCCTGGTGACTATGGCTACACCTTC.

This clonotype was found once. The chain joins TRBV10-1 to TRBJ2-7, with TRBD2 matching 7 bases. V lost 3 bases and J lost 4; bases outside the gene matches: 15. The germline V gene encodes CDR1 WNHNN and CDR2 SYGVQD (reference sequence). The CDR3 consists of 17 residues. The CDR3 spells CASSDLSRLAGKYEQYF. CDR3 in DNA: TGCGCCAGCAGTGACCTATCGAGACTAGCAGGAAAATACGAGCAGTACTTC.

The J gene is TRBJ2-1, the V gene TRBV7-2; D uncertain. V gave up 5 bases and J gave up 6 bases, with 8 bases separating them. The CDR3 covers 12 residues. The germline CDR1 and CDR2 sequences are SGHTA and FQGNSA. This CDR3 reads CASSPEVNEQFF. The CDR3, as DNA: TGTGCCAGCAGCCCCGAGGTCAATGAGCAGTTCTTC.

This clonotype was counted a few times. J is TRBJ2-3 and V is TRBV7-8; the match to TRBD2 covers 7 bases. Germline V gene lookup returns CDR1 SGHVS and CDR2 FQNEAQ. J was trimmed by 0 bases and V by 5 bases; bases with no gene match: 8. CDR3 size: 16 residues. CDR3 DNA: TGTGCCAGCAGCCCTGAGTTGGGGGGGAGCACAGATACGCAGTATTTT. The encoded protein is CASSPELGGSTDTQYF.

The V gene is TRBV15, the J gene TRBJ2-2; no clear D. Trimming removed 5 bases at V and 0 bases at J, with 10 bases between. The germline CDR1 and CDR2 sequences are LNHNV and YYDKDF (reference sequence). The CDR3 covers 15 residues. The CDR3, as DNA: TGTGCCACCAGCCCCCAGATAGCGAACACCGGGGAGCTGTTTTTT. Encoded protein: CATSPQIANTGELFF.

The chain joins TRBV20-1 to TRBJ2-1; 7 nucleotides match TRBD2. From germline, CDR1 is DFQATT and CDR2 SNEGSKA (reference sequence). There are 14 residues in the CDR3. V lost 3 bases to trimming and J lost 7 bases; unmatched junction nucleotides: 9. The CDR3 protein is CSASRGRAVNEQFF. The DNA of the CDR3 is TGCAGTGCTAGTCGGGGGAGGGCCGTAAATGAGCAGTTCTTC.

This clonotype was recorded a few times. This chain links TRBV5-6 with TRBJ1-2; D is ambiguous. Trimming cost V 3 bases and J 2 bases, with 11 bases left between them. Per the germline V gene, CDR1 is SGHDT and CDR2 is YYEEEE. The CDR3 contains 14 residues. The CDR3 region is CASSWAGPNYGYTF. The CDR3 coding sequence is TGTGCCAGCAGCTGGGCAGGCCCCAACTATGGCTACACCTTC.

The chain is built from TRBV6-1 and TRBJ1-1; D is possibly TRBD1 (6 bases). Between the trimmed V and J ends, which lost 6 bases and 1 base, there was a span of 12 bases. The length of the CDR3 is 14 residues. Germline lookup yields CDR1 MNHNS and CDR2 SASEGT. CDR3 in amino acids: CASRKGHPNTEAFF. For the CDR3, the DNA is TGTGCCAGCAGAAAGGGACACCCGAACACTGAAGCTTTCTTT.

CDR3 nucleotides: TGTGCCAGCAGCTTAACGGAGGGAAAGCAGTACTTC. It is translated as CASSLTEGKQYF. The J gene is TRBJ2-7, the V gene TRBV11-3, with D tentatively TRBD2 (6 bases). V was clipped by 2 bases and J by 8 bases, with 10 bases between them. The CDR3 length is 12 residues. Germline CDR1 is SGHNT and CDR2 is YENEEA. Combining the CDR3 with reference TRBV11-3 and TRBJ2-7 gives the whole variable domain EAGVVQSPRYKIIEKKQPVAFWCNPISGHNTLYWYLQNLGQGPELLIRYENEEAVDDSQLPKDRFSAERLKGVDSTLKIQPAELGDSAVYLCASSLTEGKQYFGPGTRLTVT.

This clonotype was seen a single time. The chain is built from TRBV7-3 and TRBJ2-4; D is undetermined. The CDR3 contains 14 residues. Trimming removed 5 bases from V and 4 bases from J, with 12 bases in between. Germline V gene sequence: CDR1 SGHTA, CDR2 FQGTGA. CDR3 DNA sequence: TGTGCCAGCAGCCCAGGTGGCAGGAAAAACATTCAGTACTTC. Its translation: CASSPGGRKNIQYF.

A word on this clonotype: The junction departs from germline at one end; a sequencing error may be responsible. The chain couples TRBV5-4 to TRBJ1-1; 7 nucleotides line up with TRBD1. The CDR3 is 15 amino acids. CDR1 is SGHNT and CDR2 is YYREEE in the germline V gene (reference sequence). The CDR3 region is CAGSEPTGKYTEAFF. As DNA, the CDR3 is TGTGCCGGCAGCGAACCGACAGGGAAGTACACTGAAGCTTTCTTT. The full variable domain, its missing parts supplied by reference TRBV5-4 and TRBJ1-1, is ETGVTQSPTHLIKTRGQQVTLRCSSQSGHNTVSWYQQALGQGPQFIFQYYREEENGRGNFPPRFSGLQFPNYSSELNVNALELDDSALYLCAGSEPTGKYTEAFFGQGTRLTVV.

The genes are TRBV27 and TRBJ2-7; D is uncertain. V was trimmed by 3 bases and J by 0 bases, leaving 9 bases between them. Germline V gene data show CDR1 as MNHEY and CDR2 as SMNVEV (reference sequence). The CDR3 loop spans 14 amino acids. The CDR3 region has the DNA TGTGCCAGCAGTTTCCGAGCCCCCTCCTACGAGCAGTACTTC. It specifies CASSFRAPSYEQYF.

This chain uses TRBV19 with TRBJ1-2; no firm D call. Trimming cost V 3 bases and J 1 base, with 12 bases left between them. CDR1 is LNHDA and CDR2 is SQIVND in the germline V gene (reference sequence). The CDR3 loop spans 15 amino acids. The CDR3 sequence is CASSMGLGVNYGYTF. The CDR3 coding sequence is TGTGCCAGTAGTATGGGCCTCGGGGTTAACTATGGCTACACCTTC. Together with reference TRBV19 and TRBJ1-2, the CDR3 gives the full variable domain: DGGITQSPKYLFRKEGQNVTLSCEQNLNHDAMYWYRQDPGQGLRLIYYSQIVNDFQKGDIAEGYSVSREKKESFPLTVTSAQKNPTAFYLCASSMGLGVNYGYTFGSGTRLTVV.

V usage is TRBV27 and J usage is TRBJ1-1; tentatively, D is TRBD1 (5 bases). CDR3 length: 14 residues. The V end lost 6 bases, the J end lost 4 bases, and 15 bases lay between the germline ends. The V gene's germline CDR1 is MNHEY and CDR2 SMNVEV (reference sequence). In DNA, the CDR3 is TGTGCCAGCAGCTATACAGGAGGCGGCACTGAAGCTTTCTTT. This sequence encodes CASSYTGGGTEAFF.

This clonotype was seen a few times. The chain employs TRBV6-1 and TRBJ2-7; the match to TRBD1 covers 11 bases. Germline lookup yields CDR1 MNHNS and CDR2 SASEGT. This CDR3 region has 17 residues. V shed 6 bases, J shed 5 bases, and the junction held 15 bases outside the gene matches. CDR3 nucleotide sequence: TGTGCCAGCAGCCGAGGGGTCGGGACAGGGGGGTATCACGAGCAGTACTTC. Its translation: CASSRGVGTGGYHEQYF.

This rearrangement joins TRBV27 to TRBJ2-6; tentatively, D is TRBD2 (5 bases). The germline gives CDR1 MNHEY, CDR2 SMNVEV (reference sequence). This CDR3 is built from 15 residues. Trimming cost V 6 bases and J 0 bases, with 9 bases left between them. The CDR3 coding sequence is TGTGCCAGCAGGGAGGTTAGCTCTGGGGCCAACGTCCTGACTTTC. Translated: CASREVSSGANVLTF.

This clonotype was seen a single time. V gene TRBV4-2 combines with J gene TRBJ2-3; D is unresolved. The CDR3 is made up of 15 amino acids. With 0 bases removed from V and 4 bases from J, the gap between germline ends came to 11 bases. Looked up from germline, CDR1 is LGHNA and CDR2 is YNFKEQ. The DNA of the CDR3 is TGTGCCAGCAGCCAAGATAACGCTGGCGCAGATACGCAGTATTTT. This sequence encodes CASSQDNAGADTQYF.

J is TRBJ2-7 and V is TRBV5-1; TRBD1 or TRBD2 may be the D gene (6 bases each). Per germline, CDR1 SGHRS and CDR2 YFSETQ. V lost 0 bases and J 6 bases, leaving 13 bases between the germline ends. The CDR3 consists of 14 residues. The CDR3 DNA follows: TGCGCCAGCAGCTTGGGGGGGGCGTACACCGAGCAGTACTTC. Protein sequence: CASSLGGAYTEQYF.

The rearrangement links TRBV6-2 or TRBV6-3 to TRBJ1-1, with D maybe TRBD1 (5 bases). Between the trimmed V and J ends, which lost 0 bases and 4 bases, there was a span of 9 bases. The CDR3 is made up of 14 amino acids. Germline CDR1 is MNHEY and CDR2 is SVGEGT. The DNA of the CDR3 is TGTGCCAGCAGTTACTCGAGGGGAGGCACTGAAGCTTTCTTT. This encodes CASSYSRGGTEAFF.

This chain links TRBV7-2 with TRBJ2-1; unclear D gene. This CDR3 spans 14 amino acids. The V end lost 0 bases, the J end lost 6 bases, and 9 bases lay between the germline ends. Germline V gene sequence: CDR1 SGHTA, CDR2 FQGNSA. CDR3 nucleotides: TGTGCCAGCAGCTTAGCTGTGCAGCCCAATGAGCAGTTCTTC. This codes for CASSLAVQPNEQFF.

This chain joins TRBV24-1 and TRBJ2-7, with TRBD1 matching 8 bases. CDR1 is KGHDR, CDR2 SFDVKD, per germline. V gave up 8 bases and J gave up 3 bases; unmatched junction bases: 5. CDR3 length: 13 residues. The CDR3 loop reads CATTKDRVYEQYF. DNA for the CDR3: TGTGCCACCACCAAGGACAGGGTCTACGAGCAGTACTTC.

There are a few counts of this clonotype. One end of the junction varies from germline; a read error may be responsible. CDR3 loop: CSARVRGRNSGYTF. The CDR3 DNA follows: TGCAGTGCTAGAGTTCGGGGCAGGAACTCTGGCTACACCTTC. V gene TRBV20-1 combines with J gene TRBJ1-2, with D perhaps TRBD1 (5 bases). Germline V gene lookup returns CDR1 DFQATT and CDR2 SNEGSKA (reference sequence). The CDR3 spans 14 residues.